These 18 T cell receptor beta chains share one sample of origin, sequenced in a study of molecular identifiers for immune sequencing clone quantification. Each CDR3 protein is one row after TCRdb ran MiXCR on the PCR reads. Of fewer than 350,000 distinct CDR3 sequences detected, about a fifth appear once; the ten largest clones hold more than 0.8%. Sequenced sample: naive CD8+ T cells from blood, with Jurkat cell RNA spiked in. Subset defined: FACS-sorted CD8+CD4-CCR7+CD45RA+ naive T cells. The receptors derive from a human donor in good health. Some libraries in this study had Jurkat cell RNA spiked in.

This clonotype was seen many times. The rearrangement joins TRBV29-1 to TRBJ2-3; TRBD1 might be the D (6 bases). The V and J ends lost 7 bases and 0 bases respectively, with 11 bases between them. The germline CDR1 and CDR2 sequences are SQVTM and ANQGSEA. The CDR3 extends over 13 amino acids. The CDR3 DNA reads as TGCAGCGCCCACAGGGAAAGCACAGATACGCAGTATTTT. Its protein product is CSAHRESTDTQYF.

This clonotype was counted ten times or more. This chain links TRBV28 with TRBJ2-5; D gene unclear. Germline CDR1 MDHEN, CDR2 SYDVKM. The ends were cut back, 3 bases at V and 1 base at J, with 9 bases in the middle. CDR3 length equals 14 residues. CDR3 nucleotides: TGTGCCAGCAGTTTTTGGTCAGGCCAAGAGACCCAGTACTTC. Translation: CASSFWSGQETQYF.

This clonotype was picked up many times. The chain combines TRBV30 with TRBJ1-1; 7 bases are a match to TRBD1. The length of the CDR3 is 14 residues. CDR1 is GTSNPN, CDR2 SVGIG, per germline (reference sequence). The trim removed 1 base at V and 1 base at J, leaving 3 bases unmatched. The CDR3 nucleotides are TGTGCCTGGAGTGGGGACAGTGAGAACACTGAAGCTTTCTTT. This codes for CAWSGDSENTEAFF.

As concerns this clonotype: A much more abundant neighbour one base away suggests this may be a read error. The chain has TRBV9 and TRBJ2-7; possible D gene TRBD1, 5 bases. The germline gives CDR1 SGDLS, CDR2 YYNGEE. CDR3 length: 13 residues. With 3 bases removed from V and 5 bases from J, the gap between germline ends came to 12 bases. The CDR3 sequence: CASSADTPHEQYF. The CDR3 coding sequence is TGTGCCAGCAGCGCGGACACACCCCACGAGCAGTACTTC.

This clonotype was found a few times. The rearrangement links TRBV19 to TRBJ1-5, with 7 positions matching TRBD1. V dropped 5 bases and J dropped 9; count of bases not matched to a gene: 13. CDR3 length equals 15 residues. Germline CDR1 reads LNHDA; CDR2 reads SQIVND (reference sequence). Here the CDR3 DNA reads TGTGCCAGTAGTGGGGGGACAGCTTATCTTCGGCCCCAGCATTTT. This gives the protein CASSGGTAYLRPQHF.

In this sample, this clonotype turned up many times. The chain links TRBV28 to TRBJ2-3; 7 bases align to TRBD2. Trimming took 5 bases from V and 3 from J; bases not matched to a gene: 8. The CDR3 sequence is 15 residues long. Germline V gives CDR1 MDHEN, CDR2 SYDVKM. CDR3 sequence reads: CASSRRLAGTDTQYF. The CDR3 bases are TGTGCCAGCAGTCGCCGACTAGCTGGTACAGATACGCAGTATTTT.

There are many counts of this clonotype. This sequence joins TRBV6-5 and TRBJ2-7, with 7 bases matching TRBD1. Germline lookup yields CDR1 MNHEY and CDR2 SVGAGI. With V trimmed by 5 bases and J by 5 bases, 15 bases remained unmatched. CDR3 length: 16 residues. The CDR3 is CASSLRQGGMGNEQYF. The CDR3 region has the DNA TGTGCCAGCAGTCTAAGACAGGGTGGTATGGGAAACGAGCAGTACTTC.

This clonotype showed up many times. This rearrangement joins TRBV6-1 to TRBJ1-1, with D possibly TRBD1 on 5 matching bases. V lost 6 bases to trimming and J lost 3 bases, with 17 bases between them. Germline-derived CDR1 and CDR2 are MNHNS and SASEGT. The CDR3 has 15 amino acids. CDR3 nucleotide sequence: TGTGCCAGCAGCATCAACCAGGGTTTGGACACTGAAGCTTTCTTT. Amino acids: CASSINQGLDTEAFF.

A note on this clonotype: This may stem from a read error, because a much larger clone lies one nucleotide away. The chain carries TRBV28 and TRBJ1-4, with D maybe TRBD1 (6 bases). Germline V CDR1 and CDR2: MDHEN, SYDVKM. V was clipped by 11 bases and J by 7 bases, with 17 bases between them. The CDR3 spans 13 residues. CDR3 coding DNA: TGTGCCGGCACCGAGGAGGGGGGTGAAAAACTGTTTTTT. The encoded protein is CAGTEEGGEKLFF.

Concerning this clonotype: A much larger clone differs from this one at a single base, so this may be a read error. The rearrangement joins TRBV12-3 or TRBV12-4 to TRBJ2-2, with D unclear. The CDR3 sequence is 13 residues long. Trimming pared 6 bases from V and 7 bases from J, leaving 12 bases between. This CDR3 is CASSQNWDGELFF. In DNA, the CDR3 is TGTGCCAGCAGCCAAAACTGGGACGGGGAGCTGTTTTTT.

Points on this clonotype: This may be a read error: a much more frequent sequence differs by one nucleotide. The J gene is TRBJ2-7, the V gene TRBV28; no definite D call. CDR1 MDHEN and CDR2 SYDVKM come from the germline V gene. The CDR3 runs 14 residues. Trimming removed 5 bases from V and 3 bases from J, with 14 bases in between. The CDR3 spells CASSPPSGHYEQYF. The CDR3 region has the DNA TGTGCCAGCAGTCCCCCCTCCGGCCACTACGAGCAGTACTTC.

This clonotype was seen at least ten times. The chain uses TRBV24-1 and TRBJ2-2, with D tentatively TRBD1 or TRBD2 (5 bases each). Germline CDR1 and CDR2: KGHDR and SFDVKD. The CDR3 has 16 residues. V shed 9 bases and J shed 3 bases, with 19 bases lying between them. CDR3 DNA: TGTGCCACCTCTCATTACGGGACGGTGGACACCGGGGAGCTGTTTTTT. Encoded protein: CATSHYGTVDTGELFF.

In this sample, this clonotype turned up many times. CDR3 in DNA: TGTGCCAGCAGTTTCGCCGGAGGGTCTAGCGGGACTAGCACAGATACGCAGTATTTT. It codes for CASSFAGGSSGTSTDTQYF. The chain joins TRBV12-3 or TRBV12-4 to TRBJ2-3; TRBD2 matches 9 bases. The CDR3 totals 19 residues. J lost 0 bases, V lost 3 bases, and 13 bases had no gene match.

This sequence joins TRBV6-2 or TRBV6-3 and TRBJ2-3; possible D gene TRBD2, 6 bases. CDR3 length equals 15 residues. Germline V CDR1 and CDR2: MNHEY, SVGEGT. Between the trimmed V and J ends, which lost 2 bases and 4 bases, there was a span of 13 bases. The CDR3: CASSYDGGLADTQYF. The CDR3 nucleotides are TGTGCCAGCAGTTACGATGGAGGGCTCGCAGATACGCAGTATTTT.

At least ten counts were recorded for this clonotype. This chain uses TRBV29-1 with TRBJ2-7; 8 bases agree with TRBD2. V gave up 6 bases and J gave up 2 bases; unmatched junction bases: 9. The CDR3 totals 14 residues. Per germline, CDR1 SQVTM and CDR2 ANQGSEA. The CDR3 protein is CSVNSGVRTYEQYF. DNA for the CDR3: TGCAGCGTGAATAGCGGGGTTAGAACCTACGAGCAGTACTTC.

About this clonotype: Possible read error: a much larger clone is one base away. The chain recombines TRBV7-2 with TRBJ2-1; 10 bases fit TRBD1. The CDR3 covers 15 residues. The germline V gene has CDR1 SGHTA and CDR2 FQGNSA. Germline trimming cut 8 bases from V and 4 bases from J; bases unmatched to any gene: 8. The CDR3 nucleotides read TGTGCCAGCGGCTCCCGGGACAGGGGATACAATGAGCAGTTCTTC. Translated, it gives CASGSRDRGYNEQFF.

As to this clonotype: One end of the junction is discordant with germline, which a read error may explain. The V call is TRBV11-3, the J call TRBJ2-5; D is perhaps TRBD1 or TRBD2 (5 bases each). In germline, CDR1 is SGHNT, CDR2 YENEEA. The CDR3 is 17 residues long. In DNA, the CDR3 is TGTGCCAGCAGCTTAGATCGGGCAGGGAGAACCCAAGAGACCCAGGACTTC. Translation: CASSLDRAGRTQETQDF.

There are many counts of this clonotype. The rearrangement joins TRBV28 to TRBJ2-7; D perhaps matches TRBD2 (5 bases). V was trimmed by 2 bases and J by 5 bases, leaving 7 bases between them. The CDR3 has 12 amino acids. Per germline, CDR1 MDHEN and CDR2 SYDVKM. The CDR3 spells CASSLGGDEQYF. CDR3 DNA sequence: TGTGCCAGCAGTTTAGGAGGTGACGAGCAGTACTTC.